This T cell receptor beta chain was recovered during a study of CD8 T cells in ankylosing spondylitis. Study results and caveats: Within peripheral blood, clones linked to disease were CD8+ and relatively rare. Reportedly, significant enrichment of disease-linked clones occurred in matched ankylosing spondylitis synovial fluid. Seemingly distinctive of ankylosing spondylitis blood was a TCR beta motif formed by eight highly homologous variants.

Each CDR3 protein gets one entry after TCRdb re-called the 5' RACE reads with MiXCR. The data contain 350,000 to 550,000 distinct CDR3 sequences, 25% to 30% of them seen just once; the ten biggest clones take up about 0.9%. Note on this clonotype: Its antigen is not identified.

This CDR3 comprises 17 residues. The receptor's source is a male donor with ankylosing spondylitis. The specimen was blood, either unsorted or a sorted T cell fraction (not recorded which). The chain links TRBV21-1 to TRBJ2-7; the D segment call TRBD2 is taken from the table without a DNA check. TRBV21-1 is a listed pseudogene. This chain's CDR3 is CASTLHVAGGPSYEQYF. The CDR3 nucleotides are TGTGCCAGCACCCTACATGTGGCGGGAGGGCCTTCCTACGAGCAGTACTTC.